These 28 T cell receptor beta chains originate from one sample sequenced in a study of beta chain features in type 1 diabetes. Study observations and caveats: Type 1 diabetes patients had TCRB CDR3s that were shorter (moderately but significantly so) in all four CD4+ subsets.

For these TCRs, the target antigens are not known. Expressed TCRB transcripts were sequenced because the entire RNA isolate underwent reverse transcription. TCRdb's copy holds only in-frame clones and misses some; the assay was immunoSEQ multiplex PCR. The sample has about 240,000 clones; approximately 15% are singletons. Source material: naive CD4+ T cells from blood. Source of these receptors: a man aged 30 to 45 with type 1 diabetes.

The genes are TRBV7-2 and TRBJ2-1, with 8 bases identical to TRBD1. The V segment lost 7 bases and the J segment 7 bases; nucleotides outside the gene matches: 9. This CDR3 is 14 amino acids long. Germline V CDR1 and CDR2: SGHTA, FQGNSA. The CDR3 nucleotides are TGTGCCAGCACCAAGGACAGGGTTGGTAATGAGCAGTTCTTC. This codes for CASTKDRVGNEQFF.

V is TRBV5-1 and J is TRBJ1-1; D gene unclear. Per the germline V gene, CDR1 is SGHRS and CDR2 is YFSETQ. V was shortened by 0 bases and J by 9 bases, with 9 bases between the two germline ends. The CDR3 loop spans 12 amino acids. The CDR3: CASSLDGLQAFF. CDR3 coding DNA: TGCGCCAGCAGCTTGGATGGGCTGCAAGCTTTCTTT.

V gene TRBV7-2 combines with J gene TRBJ2-7, with 7 bases lining up with TRBD2. V was clipped by 1 base and J by 3 bases; unmatched bases: 6. The germline CDR1 and CDR2 sequences are SGHTA and FQGNSA. The length of the CDR3 is 15 residues. This CDR3 is CASSLGSGTNYEQYF. CDR3 bases: TGTGCCAGCAGCTTAGGGTCCGGGACTAACTACGAGCAGTACTTC.

This clone was detected a few times. The rearrangement uses TRBV11-2 and TRBJ1-2; D uncertain. There are 13 residues in the CDR3. V lost 4 bases to trimming and J lost 4 bases, with 10 bases between them. Germline V CDR1 and CDR2: SGHAT, FQNNGV. Written as DNA, the CDR3 is TGTGCCAGCAGCTCCCGGGAGTTCTATGGCTACACCTTC. Translating gives CASSSREFYGYTF.

This clone was seen more than once but under ten times. This CDR3 is CASSPDRVGTEAFF. As DNA, the CDR3 is TGTGCCAGCAGCCCTGACAGGGTCGGCACTGAAGCTTTCTTT. J is TRBJ1-1 and V is TRBV6-5; 7 bases line up with TRBD1. The V and J ends lost 6 bases and 4 bases, in that order; junction bases with no gene match: 8. The length of the CDR3 is 14 residues. Germline V lookup: CDR1 MNHEY, CDR2 SVGAGI.

This clone was counted a few times. The chain carries TRBV30 and TRBJ2-2; D ambiguous. V was shortened by 0 bases and J by 5 bases, with 10 bases between the two germline ends. The CDR3 consists of 14 residues. Germline CDR1 reads GTSNPN; CDR2 reads SVGIG (reference sequence). CDR3: CAWSVLRKTGELFF. The CDR3 coding sequence is TGTGCCTGGAGTGTACTACGGAAGACCGGGGAGCTGTTTTTT.

The rearrangement joins TRBV2 to TRBJ2-5; 13 bases are a match to TRBD2. Germline V gene lookup returns CDR1 SNHLY and CDR2 FYNNEI. V shed 7 bases, J shed 4 bases, and the junction held 3 bases outside the gene matches. There are 14 residues in the CDR3. The CDR3 region has the DNA TGTGCCAGCACTGGACTAGCGGGGGTAGAGACCCAGTACTTC. Translating it yields CASTGLAGVETQYF.

This clone was detected a few times. Distinct nucleotide sequences in the sample also encode this CDR3. This rearrangement joins TRBV25-1 to TRBJ2-7; 7 bases align to TRBD1. The V segment lost 5 bases and the J segment 4 bases; nucleotides outside the gene matches: 2. Looked up from germline, CDR1 is MGHDK and CDR2 is SYGVNS. This CDR3 has 12 residues. The CDR3 here is CASSLQGYEQYF. CDR3 bases: TGTGCCAGCAGTTTACAGGGGTACGAGCAGTACTTC.

The table lists this clone with a few counts. The chain uses TRBV5-6 and TRBJ2-3, with a weak D call TRBD2 (6 bases). CDR1 and CDR2 from the germline V gene are SGHDT and YYEEEE. Deletions cut 0 bases from V and 1 base from J, with 9 bases between. The CDR3 runs to 15 residues. This CDR3 reads CASSLVAVGTDTQYF. The DNA of the CDR3 is TGTGCCAGCAGCTTGGTAGCGGTGGGCACAGATACGCAGTATTTT.

This chain joins TRBV6-6 and TRBJ1-5; TRBD1 matches at 9 bases. The junction had 12 bases not matched to a gene; V was cut back by 6 bases and J by 9 bases. The CDR3 is 15 residues long. Per germline, CDR1 MNHNY and CDR2 SVGAGI (reference sequence). The DNA for the CDR3 is TGTGCCAGCAGCTCCTCTACAGGGGGCTTTAGGCCCCAGCATTTT. Translating it yields CASSSSTGGFRPQHF.

This chain joins TRBV5-1 and TRBJ2-1; TRBD1 matches 8 bases. J was trimmed by 3 bases and V by 4 bases; bases with no gene match: 6. This CDR3 is built from 15 residues. From germline, CDR1 is SGHRS and CDR2 YFSETQ. CDR3 loop: CASSNSGTGYNEQFF. CDR3 in DNA: TGCGCCAGCAGCAACTCCGGGACAGGCTACAATGAGCAGTTCTTC.

In its sample, this clone was seen a few times. The sample carries other DNA sequences with the same CDR3. J is TRBJ2-3 and V is TRBV29-1, with D possibly matching TRBD2 (6 bases). Germline V gene sequence: CDR1 SQVTM, CDR2 ANQGSEA. Deletions cut 3 bases from V and 0 bases from J, with 7 bases between. This CDR3 has 13 amino acids. The CDR3 reads CSVDGGSTDTQYF. CDR3 bases: TGCAGCGTTGATGGGGGGAGCACAGATACGCAGTATTTT.

This chain links TRBV20-1 with TRBJ1-2; D ambiguous. From germline, CDR1 is DFQATT and CDR2 SNEGSKA (reference sequence). The CDR3 runs 11 residues. The ends were cut back, 7 bases at V and 4 bases at J, with 10 bases in the middle. CDR3 loop: CSVIAGYGYTF. DNA for the CDR3: TGCAGTGTTATCGCCGGCTATGGCTACACCTTC.

The V call is TRBV2, the J call TRBJ2-1, with D possibly TRBD2 on 5 matching bases. The V end was cut by 1 base, the J end by 6 bases, with 13 bases between. The CDR3 loop spans 15 amino acids. Germline lookup yields CDR1 SNHLY and CDR2 FYNNEI. For the CDR3, the DNA is TGTGCCAGCAGTGAAGGAGGGCCCGTCCCCAATGAGCAGTTCTTC. Protein product: CASSEGGPVPNEQFF.

Only a few counts were recorded for this clone. The chain joins TRBV29-1 to TRBJ2-1, with 7 bases aligning to TRBD1. This CDR3 has 14 residues. In germline, CDR1 is SQVTM, CDR2 ANQGSEA. V trimming: 0 bases; J trimming: 4 bases; junction bases outside the gene matches: 3. The CDR3 region is CSVEESGQYNEQFF. DNA for the CDR3: TGCAGCGTTGAAGAGTCGGGACAGTACAATGAGCAGTTCTTC.

The gene calls are TRBV27 and TRBJ1-1; 12 nucleotides line up with TRBD1. V shed 2 bases and J 11 bases; nucleotides not matched to a gene: 9. The germline gives CDR1 MNHEY, CDR2 SMNVEV (reference sequence). CDR3 length: 15 amino acids. The CDR3 DNA follows: TGTGCCAGCAGTTTACTGGGACAGGGGGCGCCGATCGCTTTCTTT. Amino acids: CASSLLGQGAPIAFF.

This clone came up a few times. The chain joins TRBV30 to TRBJ1-4; D perhaps matches TRBD1 (6 bases). Per germline, CDR1 GTSNPN and CDR2 SVGIG (reference sequence). V was pared by 4 bases and J by 7 bases, with 13 bases between. This CDR3 has 13 residues. The CDR3 nucleotides are TGTGCCTGGAACCGGGGGGCCGGTGAAAAACTGTTTTTT. Its protein is CAWNRGAGEKLFF.

This clone was seen more than once but under ten times. Additional DNA sequences in this sample encode the identical CDR3. The chain links TRBV25-1 to TRBJ2-1; 7 bases line up with TRBD1. The V segment lost 6 bases and the J segment 3 bases; nucleotides outside the gene matches: 2. Per germline, CDR1 MGHDK and CDR2 SYGVNS. This CDR3 is built from 13 residues. In DNA form, the CDR3 reads TGTGCCAGCAGCAGGGACAGCTACAATGAGCAGTTCTTC. Its protein product is CASSRDSYNEQFF.

This clone showed up just a few times. This sequence joins TRBV15 and TRBJ2-7; 8 bases are a match to TRBD1. The CDR3 extends over 17 amino acids. J lost 5 bases, V lost 5 bases, and 17 bases had no gene match. Germline values: CDR1 LNHNV, CDR2 YYDKDF (reference sequence). In nucleotides, the CDR3 is TGTGCCACCAGCCCCAGATCCGGGGCAGGGGGCAGGGACGAGCAGTACTTC. Amino acids: CATSPRSGAGGRDEQYF.

This clone was counted a single time. The rearrangement links TRBV5-1 to TRBJ1-1; 8 positions match TRBD1. Germline-derived CDR1 and CDR2 are SGHRS and YFSETQ. The CDR3 has 15 residues. The junction had 7 bases not matched to a gene; V was cut back by 1 base and J by 5 bases. The DNA of the CDR3 is TGCGCCAGCAGCTTGCAGACAGGGGCCGGGACTGAAGCTTTCTTT. Translating it yields CASSLQTGAGTEAFF.

V gene TRBV7-2 combines with J gene TRBJ2-7; 11 positions match TRBD2. The ends lost 1 base at V and 5 bases at J; junction bases unmatched: 4. CDR1 and CDR2 (germline): SGHTA, FQGNSA. CDR3 length: 15 residues. DNA of the CDR3: TGTGCCAGCAGCTTAGTAGCGGGAGGGAGCAACGAGCAGTACTTC. It yields the protein CASSLVAGGSNEQYF.

The sample holds one count of this clone. This chain connects TRBV25-1 to TRBJ2-3, with 8 bases aligning to TRBD2. There are 14 residues in the CDR3. Germline V gives CDR1 MGHDK, CDR2 SYGVNS. The J segment lost 4 bases and the V segment lost 10 bases, leaving 10 bases of the junction unmatched. The CDR3 sequence: CATTTGTSSDTQYF. In DNA, the CDR3 is TGTGCCACCACGACCGGGACTAGTTCAGATACGCAGTATTTT.

The chain employs TRBV6-5 and TRBJ1-6; 8 nucleotides agree with TRBD1. CDR3 length equals 15 residues. Germline CDR1 is MNHEY and CDR2 is SVGAGI. Trimming cost V 6 bases and J 9 bases; bases outside gene matches: 10. CDR3 coding DNA: TGTGCCAGCAGCTATGGACAGGGATCGGTTTCACCCCTCCACTTT. Protein sequence: CASSYGQGSVSPLHF.

The table lists this clone with a few counts. This rearrangement joins TRBV7-9 to TRBJ2-3; no clear D. The CDR3 length is 16 residues. V was clipped by 5 bases and J by 5 bases, with 20 bases between them. CDR1 and CDR2 (germline): SEHNR, FQNEAQ (reference sequence). This chain's CDR3 is CASSLRRLSDGDTQYF. The DNA for the CDR3 is TGTGCCAGCAGCCTGCGACGACTCTCCGACGGAGATACGCAGTATTTT.

This clone has a handful of counts. The chain has TRBV29-1 and TRBJ1-2; D might be TRBD1 (5 bases). The V and J ends lost 3 bases and 5 bases respectively, with 16 bases between them. CDR3 length: 14 amino acids. Germline-derived CDR1 and CDR2 are SQVTM and ANQGSEA. CDR3 residues: CSVESQGPGYGYTF. The CDR3 bases are TGCAGCGTTGAGTCCCAGGGCCCAGGGTATGGCTACACCTTC.

This clone was seen only a few times. This chain joins TRBV30 and TRBJ1-5, with D possibly TRBD1 on 5 matching bases. Germline loops: CDR1 GTSNPN, CDR2 SVGIG (reference sequence). The CDR3 contains 12 residues. Trimming took off 0 bases at V and 6 bases at J, with 6 bases between the two ends. The CDR3 loop reads CAWSVGRQPQHF. The CDR3 nucleotides are TGTGCCTGGAGTGTGGGGCGTCAGCCCCAGCATTTT.

The table lists this clone with a few counts. The V and J genes are TRBV18 and TRBJ2-5; D uncertain. Deletions cut 3 bases from V and 0 bases from J, with 8 bases between. This CDR3 comprises 14 residues. Germline assignment: CDR1 KGHSH and CDR2 LQKENI. CDR3 loop: CASSPLYDQETQYF. In DNA, the CDR3 is TGTGCCAGCTCACCCCTCTACGACCAAGAGACCCAGTACTTC.

The gene calls are TRBV13 and TRBJ2-3; D remains ambiguous. V shed 2 bases and J shed 1 base, with 7 bases lying between them. There are 14 residues in the CDR3. Germline CDR1 reads PRHDT; CDR2 reads FYEKMQ (reference sequence). DNA of the CDR3: TGTGCCAGCAGCTTACGTGGCCGCACAGATACGCAGTATTTT. Its protein product is CASSLRGRTDTQYF.